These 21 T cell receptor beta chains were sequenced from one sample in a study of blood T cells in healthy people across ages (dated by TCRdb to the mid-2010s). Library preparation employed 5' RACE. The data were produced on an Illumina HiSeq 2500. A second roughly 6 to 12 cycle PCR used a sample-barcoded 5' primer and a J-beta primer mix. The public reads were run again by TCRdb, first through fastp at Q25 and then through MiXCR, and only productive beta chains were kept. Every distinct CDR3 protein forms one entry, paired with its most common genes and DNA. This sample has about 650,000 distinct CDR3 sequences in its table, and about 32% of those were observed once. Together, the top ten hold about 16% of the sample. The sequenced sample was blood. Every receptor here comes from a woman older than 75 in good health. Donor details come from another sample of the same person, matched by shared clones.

The CDR3, as DNA: TGTGCCAGCAGTCCGAAGCCGTACCAAGAGACCCAGTACTTC. This gives the protein CASSPKPYQETQYF. This sequence joins TRBV11-2 and TRBJ2-5; no definite D call. Germline V gives CDR1 SGHAT, CDR2 FQNNGV. Trimming removed 6 bases at V and 0 bases at J, with 11 bases between. This CDR3 region has 14 residues.

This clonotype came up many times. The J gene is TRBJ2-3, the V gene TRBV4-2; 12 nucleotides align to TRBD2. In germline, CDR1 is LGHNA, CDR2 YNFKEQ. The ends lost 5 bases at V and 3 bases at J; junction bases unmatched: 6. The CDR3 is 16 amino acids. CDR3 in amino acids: CASSFQLAGGTDTQYF. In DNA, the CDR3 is TGTGCCAGCAGCTTCCAACTAGCGGGGGGTACAGATACGCAGTATTTT.

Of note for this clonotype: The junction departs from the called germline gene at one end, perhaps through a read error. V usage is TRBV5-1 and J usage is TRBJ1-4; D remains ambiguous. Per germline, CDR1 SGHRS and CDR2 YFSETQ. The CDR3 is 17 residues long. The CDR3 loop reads CASSPILRRATSEKRFF. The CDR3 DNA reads TGCGCCAGCAGCCCTATTCTCAGAAGAGCAACTAGTGAAAAACGGTTTTTT.

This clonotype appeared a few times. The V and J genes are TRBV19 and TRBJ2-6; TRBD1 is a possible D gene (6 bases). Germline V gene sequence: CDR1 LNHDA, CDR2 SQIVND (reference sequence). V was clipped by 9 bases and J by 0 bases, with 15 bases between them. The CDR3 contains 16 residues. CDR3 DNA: TGTGCCAGCAGCCCGGGACAACCCTCTGGGGCCAACGTCCTGACTTTC. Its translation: CASSPGQPSGANVLTF.

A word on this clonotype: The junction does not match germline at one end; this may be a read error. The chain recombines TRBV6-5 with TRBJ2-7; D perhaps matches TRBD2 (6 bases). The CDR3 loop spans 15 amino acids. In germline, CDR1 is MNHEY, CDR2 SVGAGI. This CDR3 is CAGSYSGDLNGEQYF. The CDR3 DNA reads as TGTGCCGGCAGTTACTCGGGAGACCTCAATGGCGAGCAGTACTTC.

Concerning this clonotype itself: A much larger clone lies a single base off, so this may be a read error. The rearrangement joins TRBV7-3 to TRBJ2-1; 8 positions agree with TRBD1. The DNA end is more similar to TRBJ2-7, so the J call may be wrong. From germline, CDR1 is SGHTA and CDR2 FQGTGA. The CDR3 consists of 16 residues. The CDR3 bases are TGTGCCAGCAGCACCCGGGACAGGCCTTCCTACAATGAGCAGTACTTC. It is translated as CASSTRDRPSYNEQYF.

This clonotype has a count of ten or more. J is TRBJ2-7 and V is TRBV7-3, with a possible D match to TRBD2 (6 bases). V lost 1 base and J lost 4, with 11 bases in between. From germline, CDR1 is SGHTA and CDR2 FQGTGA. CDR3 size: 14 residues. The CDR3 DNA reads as TGTGCCAGCAGCTTAATCGCGGGAACGTACGAGCAGTACTTC. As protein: CASSLIAGTYEQYF.

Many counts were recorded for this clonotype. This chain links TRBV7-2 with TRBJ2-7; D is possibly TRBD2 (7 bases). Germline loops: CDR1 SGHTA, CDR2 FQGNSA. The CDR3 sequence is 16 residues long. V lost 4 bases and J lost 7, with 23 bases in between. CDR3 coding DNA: TGTGCCAGCAGCTCGAGGGGGGGGGCGGTTCAGTATGAGCAGTACTTC. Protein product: CASSSRGGAVQYEQYF.

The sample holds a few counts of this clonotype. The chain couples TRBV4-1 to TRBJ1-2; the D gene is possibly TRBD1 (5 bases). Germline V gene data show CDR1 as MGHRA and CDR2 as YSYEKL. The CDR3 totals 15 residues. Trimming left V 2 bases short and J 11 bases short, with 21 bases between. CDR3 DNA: TGCGCCAGCAGCCAACAAGGATCCGGGGCCTTACGATACACCTTC. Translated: CASSQQGSGALRYTF.

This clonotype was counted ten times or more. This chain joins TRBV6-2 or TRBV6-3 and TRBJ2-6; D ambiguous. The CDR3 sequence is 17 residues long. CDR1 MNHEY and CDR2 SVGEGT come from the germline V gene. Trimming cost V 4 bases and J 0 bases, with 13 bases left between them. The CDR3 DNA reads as TGTGCCAGCAGTTCTAGGGTCGGCGTCTCTGGGGCCAACGTCCTGACTTTC. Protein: CASSSRVGVSGANVLTF.

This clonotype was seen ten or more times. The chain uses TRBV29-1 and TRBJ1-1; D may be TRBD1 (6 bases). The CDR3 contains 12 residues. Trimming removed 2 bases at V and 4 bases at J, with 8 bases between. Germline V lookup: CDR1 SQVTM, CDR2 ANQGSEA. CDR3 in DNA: TGCAGCGTTGAAACAGGGCGCACTGAAGCTTTCTTT. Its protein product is CSVETGRTEAFF.

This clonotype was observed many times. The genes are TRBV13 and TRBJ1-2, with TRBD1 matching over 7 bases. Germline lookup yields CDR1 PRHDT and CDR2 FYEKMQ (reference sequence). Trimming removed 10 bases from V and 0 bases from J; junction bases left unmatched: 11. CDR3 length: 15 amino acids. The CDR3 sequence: CATSYQGEPNYGYTF. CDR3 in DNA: TGTGCCACTTCATACCAGGGGGAACCTAACTATGGCTACACCTTC.

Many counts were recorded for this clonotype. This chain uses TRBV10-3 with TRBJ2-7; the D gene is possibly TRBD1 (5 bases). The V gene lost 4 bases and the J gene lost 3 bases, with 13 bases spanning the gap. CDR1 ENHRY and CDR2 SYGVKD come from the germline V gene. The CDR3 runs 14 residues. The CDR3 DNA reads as TGTGCCATCAGTGTAAGCAGGGTCGGCTACGAGCAGTACTTC. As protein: CAISVSRVGYEQYF.

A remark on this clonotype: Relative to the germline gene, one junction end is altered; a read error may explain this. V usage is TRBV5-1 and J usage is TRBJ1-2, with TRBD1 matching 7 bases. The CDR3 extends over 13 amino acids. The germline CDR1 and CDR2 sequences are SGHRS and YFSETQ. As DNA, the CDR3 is TGTGCCCGCAGCGAGACAGGGCCCAATGGCTACACCTTC. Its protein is CARSETGPNGYTF. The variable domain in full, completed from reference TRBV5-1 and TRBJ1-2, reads KAGVTQTPRYLIKTRGQQVTLSCSPISGHRSVSWYQQTPGQGLQFLFEYFSETQRNKGNFPGRFSGRQFSNSRSEMNVSTLELGDSALYLCARSETGPNGYTFGSGTRLTVV.

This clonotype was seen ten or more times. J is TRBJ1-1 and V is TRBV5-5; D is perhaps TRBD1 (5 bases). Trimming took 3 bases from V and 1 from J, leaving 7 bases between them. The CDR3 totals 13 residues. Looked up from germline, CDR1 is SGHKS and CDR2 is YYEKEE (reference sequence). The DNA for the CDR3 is TGTGCCAGCAGCTGGGGACGGAACACTGAAGCTTTCTTT. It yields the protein CASSWGRNTEAFF.

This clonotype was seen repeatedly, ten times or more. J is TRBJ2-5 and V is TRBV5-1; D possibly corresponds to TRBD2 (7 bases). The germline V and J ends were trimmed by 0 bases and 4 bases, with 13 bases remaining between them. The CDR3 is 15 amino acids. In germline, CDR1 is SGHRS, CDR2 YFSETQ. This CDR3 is CASSLAGGARETQYF. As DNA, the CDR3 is TGCGCCAGCAGCTTGGCTGGGGGGGCTCGAGAGACCCAGTACTTC. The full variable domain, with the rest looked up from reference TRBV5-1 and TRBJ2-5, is KAGVTQTPRYLIKTRGQQVTLSCSPISGHRSVSWYQQTPGQGLQFLFEYFSETQRNKGNFPGRFSGRQFSNSRSEMNVSTLELGDSALYLCASSLAGGARETQYFGPGTRLLVL.

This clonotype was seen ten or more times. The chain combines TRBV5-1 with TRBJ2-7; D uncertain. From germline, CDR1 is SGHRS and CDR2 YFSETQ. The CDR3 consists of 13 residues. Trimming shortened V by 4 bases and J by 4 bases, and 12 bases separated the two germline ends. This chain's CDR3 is CASSPRPPYEQYF. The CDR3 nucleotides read TGCGCCAGCAGCCCCCGGCCCCCGTACGAGCAGTACTTC. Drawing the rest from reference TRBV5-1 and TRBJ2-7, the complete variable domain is KAGVTQTPRYLIKTRGQQVTLSCSPISGHRSVSWYQQTPGQGLQFLFEYFSETQRNKGNFPGRFSGRQFSNSRSEMNVSTLELGDSALYLCASSPRPPYEQYFGPGTRLTVT.

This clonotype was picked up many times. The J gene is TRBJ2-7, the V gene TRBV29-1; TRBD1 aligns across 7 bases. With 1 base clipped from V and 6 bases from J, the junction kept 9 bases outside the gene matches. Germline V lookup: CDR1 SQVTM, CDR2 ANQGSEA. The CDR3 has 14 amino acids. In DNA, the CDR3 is TGCAGCGTTGAAGCGACAGGGCCGGGGTTCGAGCAGTACTTC. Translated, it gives CSVEATGPGFEQYF.

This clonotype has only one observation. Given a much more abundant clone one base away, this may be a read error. The CDR3 spells CASSGTGTIVNYGHTF. The CDR3 DNA sequence: TGTGCCAGCAGCGGGACCGGGACAATCGTTAACTATGGCCACACCTTC. The chain is built from TRBV7-9 and TRBJ1-2; D perhaps matches TRBD1 (6 bases). This CDR3 has 16 amino acids. Germline CDR1 reads SEHNR; CDR2 reads FQNEAQ (reference sequence). The entire variable domain, with the rest obtained from reference TRBV7-9 and TRBJ1-2, is as follows: DTGVSQNPRHKITKRGQNVTFRCDPISEHNRLYWYRQTLGQGPEFLTYFQNEAQLEKSRLLSDRFSAERPKGSFSTLEIQRTEQGDSAMYLCASSGTGTIVNYGHTFGSGTRLTVV.

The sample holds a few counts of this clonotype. CDR3 DNA: TGTGCCAGCAGCGCAGGACTAGCGGGAGTCAATGAGCAGTTCTTC. It translates to CASSAGLAGVNEQFF. The chain carries TRBV7-2 and TRBJ2-1, with 13 positions matching TRBD2. The germline V gene has CDR1 SGHTA and CDR2 FQGNSA. J gave up 6 bases and V 5 bases, and 4 bases lay outside the gene matches. This CDR3 is built from 15 residues.

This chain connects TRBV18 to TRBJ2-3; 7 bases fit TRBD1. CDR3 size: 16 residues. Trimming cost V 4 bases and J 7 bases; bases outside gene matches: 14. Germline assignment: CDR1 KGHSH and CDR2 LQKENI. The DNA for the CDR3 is TGTGCCAGCTCACACGACAGGGCGATTAAGGGGAATACGCAGTATTTT. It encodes CASSHDRAIKGNTQYF.